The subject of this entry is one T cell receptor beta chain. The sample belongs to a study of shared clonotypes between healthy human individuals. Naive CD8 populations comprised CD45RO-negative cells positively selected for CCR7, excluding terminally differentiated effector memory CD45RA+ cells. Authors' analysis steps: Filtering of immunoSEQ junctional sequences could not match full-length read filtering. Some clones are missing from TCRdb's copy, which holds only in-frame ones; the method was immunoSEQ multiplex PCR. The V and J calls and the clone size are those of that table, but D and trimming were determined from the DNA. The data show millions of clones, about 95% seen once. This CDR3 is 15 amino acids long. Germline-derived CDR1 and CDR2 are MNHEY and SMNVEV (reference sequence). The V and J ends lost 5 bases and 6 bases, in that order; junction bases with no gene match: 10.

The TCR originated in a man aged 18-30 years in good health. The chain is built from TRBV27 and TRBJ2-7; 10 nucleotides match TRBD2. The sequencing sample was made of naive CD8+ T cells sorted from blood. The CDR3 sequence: CASSQTSGYVIEQYF. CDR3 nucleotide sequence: TGTGCCAGCAGTCAGACTAGCGGGTACGTTATCGAGCAGTACTTC.